This T cell receptor beta chain was sequenced in a study of blood T cell repertoires in COVID-19 (TCRdb year 2020). Regarding the study in general: Samples covering the acute and convalescent phases of COVID-19 were provided by collaborators in the United States, Italy and Spain. The prospective study material was composed of cDNA or gDNA derived from T cells, B-cell-depleted T cells, or PBMCs. The samples were drawn from the first 160 participants of the ongoing ImmuneRACE study and from under 1,500 subjects provided by 6 global collaborators. Where available, HLA class I and class II types were obtained from metadata supplied by the sample provider rather than from assay-based typing. Deeply sampled blood TCRbeta repertoires from subjects exposed to, actively infected with, or recovered from COVID-19 were included in the dataset. A de-identified subject ID, COVID-19 status, age in years and sex were almost always included in the sample metadata. The repertoires were released in a freely available public database meant as a resource for research on the immune response to SARS-CoV-2. What the study reported, not specific to this receptor: The quantity of clinical and demographic metadata differed by source and by participant and was supplied without curation.

Comment on this clone: The antigen this receptor binds is unknown. No clone much larger than this one lies a single base away; base qualities are absent.

The CDR1 and CDR2 encoded by the germline V gene are KGHSH and LQKENI. Ends trimmed: V by 3 bases, J by 7 bases; bases unmatched to a gene: 9. The CDR3 runs 16 residues from the cysteine to the phenylalanine. Only the CDR3 portion is preserved as DNA: 48 bases, with reading frame beginning at the first base. TCRbeta CDR3 regions were amplified from genomic DNA by means of the immunoSEQ Assay, a bias-controlled multiplex PCR. For the original study's pipeline: The number of nucleated cells in each sample was estimated by amplification of reference gene primers within the assay. Sequence reads were collapsed and filtered to measure the absolute abundance of every unique TCRbeta CDR3 rearrangement. Productive Simpson clonality was computed per sample as the square root of Simpson's diversity index over productive rearrangements. Imported from immuneACCESS, the table was reduced by TCRdb to in-frame sequences with V and J called. These copies leave out some clones; in studies compared against another copy, an unresolved V gene accounts for under half, and the cause of the remainder is not known. The DNA gave D and trimming, while V, J and clone size come from that table. This sample lists approximately 90,000 clones; 70% to 85% were detected once. The ten largest clones take up about an eighth of the sample.

Each collaborating institution followed its own protocols to collect whole blood in K2EDTA tubes. For TCRbeta analysis, collaborator samples were shipped as frozen whole blood, as isolated PBMCs, or as DNA extracted from either sample type. Material for sequencing was peripheral blood. In this chain, TRBV18 is recombined with TRBJ1-4, with 9 middle bases fitting TRBD1. The TCR was taken from a human donor in a cohort sampled during active COVID-19. The encoded CDR3 is CASSPVVGTGPEKLFF. Here is the DNA: TGTGCCAGCTCACCTGTTGTAGGGACAGGGCCTGAAAAACTGTTTTTT.